The 9 T cell receptor beta chains given below trace back to one sample, sequenced in a study of cytomegalovirus exposure and HLA in healthy donors. PCR primers comprised 60 Vbeta and 13 Jbeta primers. Clones were sequenced by immunoSEQ multiplex PCR, and TCRdb holds only the in-frame ones, with some missing. The sample contains 100,000 to 150,000 clones, around three quarters of which appear only once. The source material was PBMCs. Receptors originate from a middle-aged man in good health and CMV-seronegative.

The chain combines TRBV5-1 with TRBJ2-7, with TRBD2 matching over 9 bases. The CDR3 extends over 15 amino acids. J was trimmed by 6 bases and V by 2 bases; bases with no gene match: 9. Germline V gene lookup returns CDR1 SGHRS and CDR2 YFSETQ. The CDR3 bases are TGCGCCAGCAGCTTAGCTAGCGGGGCCCCCCTCGAGCAGTACTTC. It yields the protein CASSLASGAPLEQYF.

This clone was seen just once. The CDR3 DNA reads as TGCGCCAGCTACCGAGACATCGACTACGAGCAGTACTTC. This gives the protein CASYRDIDYEQYF. The chain uses TRBV5-1 and TRBJ2-7; no reliable D call. V lost 7 bases, J lost 3 bases, and 14 bases lay in between. The CDR3 length is 13 residues. Germline lookup yields CDR1 SGHRS and CDR2 YFSETQ.

The rearrangement uses TRBV18 and TRBJ1-5; 9 bases are shared with TRBD1. This CDR3 has 15 residues. V shed 6 bases and J 4 bases; nucleotides not matched to a gene: 7. Germline V gives CDR1 KGHSH, CDR2 LQKENI. The CDR3 spells CASSPGGQGNQPQHF. The CDR3 DNA sequence: TGTGCCAGCTCGCCAGGCGGACAGGGGAATCAGCCCCAGCATTTT.

The chain couples TRBV9 to TRBJ2-7; 12 bases agree with TRBD2. Germline loops: CDR1 SGDLS, CDR2 YYNGEE. The CDR3 contains 15 residues. With V trimmed by 4 bases and J by 5 bases, 7 bases remained unmatched. This CDR3 is CASSLTSGSRDEQYF. The CDR3 nucleotides read TGTGCCAGCAGCCTGACTAGCGGGAGTCGGGACGAGCAGTACTTC.

This chain uses TRBV4-1 with TRBJ2-5, with 10 nucleotides matching TRBD2. In germline, CDR1 is MGHRA, CDR2 YSYEKL. CDR3 length equals 17 residues. Germline trimming cut 1 base from V and 7 bases from J; bases unmatched to any gene: 12. For the CDR3, the DNA is TGCGCCAGCAGCCAAGCGTTACTAGCGGGACTTCGGGGGACCCAGTACTTC. This codes for CASSQALLAGLRGTQYF.

The chain employs TRBV5-4 and TRBJ2-7; D may be TRBD1 (6 bases). This CDR3 is built from 14 residues. Trimming left V 4 bases short and J 2 bases short, with 13 bases between. Germline values: CDR1 SGHNT, CDR2 YYREEE (reference sequence). The CDR3, as DNA: TGTGCCAGCAGCCCTCTTACAGGGACCTACGAGCAGTACTTC. Translated: CASSPLTGTYEQYF.

The chain uses TRBV7-9 and TRBJ2-7; D is unresolved. Trimming pared 3 bases from V and 4 bases from J, leaving 7 bases between. From germline, CDR1 is SEHNR and CDR2 FQNEAQ (reference sequence). The CDR3 runs 12 residues. The CDR3 spells CASSFLVYEQYF. CDR3 in DNA: TGTGCCAGCAGCTTCTTAGTGTACGAGCAGTACTTC.

The chain is built from TRBV10-3 and TRBJ2-3, with 7 positions matching TRBD1. CDR3 length equals 15 residues. V was clipped by 5 bases and J by 3 bases; unmatched bases: 8. CDR1 and CDR2 from the germline V gene are ENHRY and SYGVKD. The CDR3 spells CAISTGDARTDTQYF. DNA of the CDR3: TGTGCCATCAGTACAGGGGACGCCAGGACAGATACGCAGTATTTT.

This clone has just a few counts. The gene calls are TRBV6-1 and TRBJ1-6, with 11 bases fitting TRBD1. This CDR3 has 16 residues. Trimming took 2 bases from V and 13 from J; bases not matched to a gene: 10. CDR1 MNHNS and CDR2 SASEGT come from the germline V gene. The CDR3 loop is CASSESTGTGGFPLHF. Here the CDR3 DNA reads TGTGCCAGCAGTGAATCCACCGGGACAGGGGGTTTTCCCCTCCACTTT.